This T cell receptor beta chain was sequenced for a study of regulatory T cells in long-lasting Graves disease. Study results and caveats: Persistent Graves' patients showed less TCR diversity than newly diagnosed patients showed. Possibly, accuracy suffered from the small sample size.

As regards this clonotype: What it recognizes is unknown.

For TCR beta, libraries came from iRepertoire HTBI primers and Arm-PCR of CDR3 regions. TCRdb processed the multiplex PCR reads anew with MiXCR; each CDR3 protein has one entry. The sample carries some 370,000 distinct CDR3 sequences, around 23% recorded once. This CDR3 has 15 residues. The V gene end was trimmed by 4 bases and the J gene end by 3 bases; junction bases not matched to a gene: 3. Germline V gene lookup returns CDR1 MNHNS and CDR2 SASEGT. Time point noted: persistent/refractory GD, antithyroid drugs over 5 years with positive TRAb. Following extraction of RNA from PBMCs, that RNA was used to make the TCR library. In this cohort, patients came from an endocrinology department located in Xi'an, China. The collection involved drawing approximately 9.9 milliliters of peripheral blood into EDTA tubes.

The origin of this receptor is a woman between 40 and 55 years old with Graves disease. This chain connects TRBV6-1 to TRBJ2-1; 10 bases align to TRBD2. The material sequenced was peripheral blood mononuclear cells (PBMCs), taken when the disease was refractory, from a patient treated with antithyroid drugs. The CDR3 nucleotides read TGTGCCAGCAGTGTAGGGACTAGCGACTACAATGAGCAGTTCTTC. Amino acids: CASSVGTSDYNEQFF.